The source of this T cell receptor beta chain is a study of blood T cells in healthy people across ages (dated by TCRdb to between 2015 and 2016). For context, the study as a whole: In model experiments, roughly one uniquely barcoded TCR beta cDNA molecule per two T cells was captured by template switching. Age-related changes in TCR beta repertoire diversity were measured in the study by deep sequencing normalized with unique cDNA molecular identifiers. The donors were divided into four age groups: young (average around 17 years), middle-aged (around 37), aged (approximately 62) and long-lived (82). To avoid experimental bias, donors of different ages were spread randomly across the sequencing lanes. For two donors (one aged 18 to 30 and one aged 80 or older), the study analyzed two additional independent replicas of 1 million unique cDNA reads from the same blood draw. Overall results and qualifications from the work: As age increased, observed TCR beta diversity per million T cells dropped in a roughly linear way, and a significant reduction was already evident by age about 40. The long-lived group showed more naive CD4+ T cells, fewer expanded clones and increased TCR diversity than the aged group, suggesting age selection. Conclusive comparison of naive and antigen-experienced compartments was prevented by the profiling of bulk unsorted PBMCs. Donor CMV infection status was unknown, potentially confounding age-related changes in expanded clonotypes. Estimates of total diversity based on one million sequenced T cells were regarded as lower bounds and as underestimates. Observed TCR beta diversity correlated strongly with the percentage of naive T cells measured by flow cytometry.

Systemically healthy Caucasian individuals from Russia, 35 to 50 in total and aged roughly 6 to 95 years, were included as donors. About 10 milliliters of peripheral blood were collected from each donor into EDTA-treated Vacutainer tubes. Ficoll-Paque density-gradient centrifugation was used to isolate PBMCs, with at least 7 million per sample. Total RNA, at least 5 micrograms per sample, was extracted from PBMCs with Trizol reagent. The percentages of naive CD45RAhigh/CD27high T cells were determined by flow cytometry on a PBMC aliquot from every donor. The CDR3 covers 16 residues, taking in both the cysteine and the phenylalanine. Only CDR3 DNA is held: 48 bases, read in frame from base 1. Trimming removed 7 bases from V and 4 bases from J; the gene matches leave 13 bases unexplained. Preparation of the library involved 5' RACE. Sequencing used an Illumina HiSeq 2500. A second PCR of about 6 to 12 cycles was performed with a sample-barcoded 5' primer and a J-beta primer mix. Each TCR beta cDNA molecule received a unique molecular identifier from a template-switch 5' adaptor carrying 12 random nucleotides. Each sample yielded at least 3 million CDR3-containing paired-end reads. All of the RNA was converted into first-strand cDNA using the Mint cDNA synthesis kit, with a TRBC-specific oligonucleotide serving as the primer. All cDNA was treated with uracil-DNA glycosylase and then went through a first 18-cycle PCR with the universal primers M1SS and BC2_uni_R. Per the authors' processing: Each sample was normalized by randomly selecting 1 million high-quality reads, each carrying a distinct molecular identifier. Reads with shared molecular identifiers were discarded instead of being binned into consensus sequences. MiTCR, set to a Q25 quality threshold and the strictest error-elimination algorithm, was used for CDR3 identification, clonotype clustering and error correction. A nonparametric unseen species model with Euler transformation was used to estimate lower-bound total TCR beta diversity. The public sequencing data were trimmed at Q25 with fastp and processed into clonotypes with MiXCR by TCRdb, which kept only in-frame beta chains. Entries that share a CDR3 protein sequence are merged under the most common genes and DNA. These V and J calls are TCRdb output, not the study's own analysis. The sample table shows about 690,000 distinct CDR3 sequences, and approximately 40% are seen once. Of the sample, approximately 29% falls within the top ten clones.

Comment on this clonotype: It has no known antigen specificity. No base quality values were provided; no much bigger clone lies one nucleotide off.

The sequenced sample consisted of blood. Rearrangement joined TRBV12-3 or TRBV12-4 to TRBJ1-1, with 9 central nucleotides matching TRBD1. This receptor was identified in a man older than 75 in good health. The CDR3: CASIDPGQGVSTEAFF. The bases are TGTGCCAGCATTGATCCGGGACAGGGTGTGAGCACTGAAGCTTTCTTT.